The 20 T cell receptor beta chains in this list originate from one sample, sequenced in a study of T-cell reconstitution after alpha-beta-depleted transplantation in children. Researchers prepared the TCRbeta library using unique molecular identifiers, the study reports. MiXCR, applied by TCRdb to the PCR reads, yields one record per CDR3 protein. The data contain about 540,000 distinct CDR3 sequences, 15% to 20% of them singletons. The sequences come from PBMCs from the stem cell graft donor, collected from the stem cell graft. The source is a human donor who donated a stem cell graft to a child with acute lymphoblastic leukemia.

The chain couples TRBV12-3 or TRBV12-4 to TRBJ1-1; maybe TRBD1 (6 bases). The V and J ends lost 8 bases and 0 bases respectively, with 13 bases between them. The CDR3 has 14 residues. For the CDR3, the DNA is TGTGCCAGCGGGGATGACAGGATGAACACTGAAGCTTTCTTT. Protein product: CASGDDRMNTEAFF.

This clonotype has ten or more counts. The DNA of the CDR3 is TGTGCCAGCAGCTTAACGCCCAAGGTCACTGAAGCTTTCTTT. It encodes CASSLTPKVTEAFF. The J gene is TRBJ1-1, the V gene TRBV7-9; D gene unclear. Germline CDR1 and CDR2: SEHNR and FQNEAQ (reference sequence). Trimming cost V 2 bases and J 4 bases, with 11 bases left between them. The length of the CDR3 is 14 residues.

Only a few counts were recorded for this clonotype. The DNA of the CDR3 is TGTGCCAGCAGCGTGGGTGCTAGCGGGACTCAAGAGACCCAGTACTTC. Its translation: CASSVGASGTQETQYF. This chain connects TRBV9 to TRBJ2-5, with TRBD2 matching 9 bases. With V trimmed by 2 bases and J by 2 bases, 7 bases remained unmatched. Germline V gene data show CDR1 as SGDLS and CDR2 as YYNGEE. The CDR3 extends over 16 amino acids.

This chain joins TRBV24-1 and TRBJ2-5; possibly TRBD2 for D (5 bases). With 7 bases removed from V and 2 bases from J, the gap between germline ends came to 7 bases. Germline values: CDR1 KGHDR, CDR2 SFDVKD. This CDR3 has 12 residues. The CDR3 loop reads CATRGSQETQYF. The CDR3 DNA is TGTGCCACCAGAGGGAGTCAAGAGACCCAGTACTTC.

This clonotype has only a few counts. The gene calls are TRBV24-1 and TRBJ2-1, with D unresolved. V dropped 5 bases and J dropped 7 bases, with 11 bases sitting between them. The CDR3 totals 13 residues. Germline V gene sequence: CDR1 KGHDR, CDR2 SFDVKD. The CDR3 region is CATSAKTRNEQFF. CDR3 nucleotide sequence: TGTGCCACCAGTGCCAAAACCCGGAATGAGCAGTTCTTC.

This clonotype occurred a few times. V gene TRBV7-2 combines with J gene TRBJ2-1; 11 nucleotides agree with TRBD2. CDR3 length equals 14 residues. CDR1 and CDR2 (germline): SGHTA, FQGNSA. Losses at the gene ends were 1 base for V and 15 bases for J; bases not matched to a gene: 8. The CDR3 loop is CASSLEIAGGIPFF. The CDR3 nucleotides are TGTGCCAGCAGCTTAGAGATAGCGGGAGGGATCCCGTTCTTC.

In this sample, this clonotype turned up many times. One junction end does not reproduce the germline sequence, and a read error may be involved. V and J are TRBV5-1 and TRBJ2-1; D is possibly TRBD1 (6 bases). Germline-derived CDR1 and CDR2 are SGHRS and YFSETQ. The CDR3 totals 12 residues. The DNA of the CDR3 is TGTGCCAGCAGTTTTGGGGGCGATGAGCAGTTCTTC. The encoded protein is CASSFGGDEQFF.

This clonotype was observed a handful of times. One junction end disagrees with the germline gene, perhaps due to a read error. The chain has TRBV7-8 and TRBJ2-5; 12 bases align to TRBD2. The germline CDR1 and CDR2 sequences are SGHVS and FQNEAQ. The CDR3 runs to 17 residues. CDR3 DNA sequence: TGTGCCAGCAGCCTAGCGGGAGGGCCGCTTGTTCAAGAGACCCAGTACTTC. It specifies CASSLAGGPLVQETQYF.

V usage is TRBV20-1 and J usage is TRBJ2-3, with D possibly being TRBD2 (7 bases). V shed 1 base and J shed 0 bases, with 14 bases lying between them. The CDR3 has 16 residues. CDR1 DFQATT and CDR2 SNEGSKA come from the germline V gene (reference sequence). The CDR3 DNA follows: TGCAGTGCTAGAGTCCCAAGGGGGGGAAGCACAGATACGCAGTATTTT. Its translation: CSARVPRGGSTDTQYF.

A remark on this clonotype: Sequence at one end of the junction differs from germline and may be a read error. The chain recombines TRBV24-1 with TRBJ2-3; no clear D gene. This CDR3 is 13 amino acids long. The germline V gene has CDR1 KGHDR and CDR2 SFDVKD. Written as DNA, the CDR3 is TGTGCCACCAGTGATCCAGGTGAACAGCGTCGGACGTTT. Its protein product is CATSDPGEQRRTF.

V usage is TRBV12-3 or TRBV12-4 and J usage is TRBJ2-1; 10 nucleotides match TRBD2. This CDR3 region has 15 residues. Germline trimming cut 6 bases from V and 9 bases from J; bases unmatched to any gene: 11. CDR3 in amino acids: CASRLRLAGVGEQFF. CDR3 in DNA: TGTGCCAGCAGATTGCGGCTAGCGGGAGTGGGTGAGCAGTTCTTC.

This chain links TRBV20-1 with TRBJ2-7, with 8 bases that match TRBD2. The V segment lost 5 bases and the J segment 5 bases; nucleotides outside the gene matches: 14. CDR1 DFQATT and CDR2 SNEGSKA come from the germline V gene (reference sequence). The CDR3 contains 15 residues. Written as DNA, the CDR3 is TGCAGTGCTCCTCAGCGGGAGCCCCAAGGGAACGAGCAGTACTTC. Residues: CSAPQREPQGNEQYF.

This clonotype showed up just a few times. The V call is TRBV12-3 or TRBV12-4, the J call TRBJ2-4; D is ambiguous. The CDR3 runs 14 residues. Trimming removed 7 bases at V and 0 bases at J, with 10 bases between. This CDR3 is CASTDFVAKNIQYF. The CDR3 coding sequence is TGTGCCAGCACCGACTTCGTAGCCAAAAACATTCAGTACTTC.

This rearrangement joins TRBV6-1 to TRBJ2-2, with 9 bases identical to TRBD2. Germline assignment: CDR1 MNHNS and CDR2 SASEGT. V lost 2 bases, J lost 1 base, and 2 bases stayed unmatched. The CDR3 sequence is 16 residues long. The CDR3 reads CASSESGRRNTGELFF. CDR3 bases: TGTGCCAGCAGTGAAAGCGGGAGGCGGAACACCGGGGAGCTGTTTTTT.

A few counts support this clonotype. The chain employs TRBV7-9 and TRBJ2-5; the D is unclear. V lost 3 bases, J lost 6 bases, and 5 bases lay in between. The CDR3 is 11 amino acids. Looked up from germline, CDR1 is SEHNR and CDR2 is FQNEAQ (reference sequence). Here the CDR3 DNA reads TGTGCCAGCAGCTTCGTAAAGACCCAGTACTTC. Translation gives CASSFVKTQYF.

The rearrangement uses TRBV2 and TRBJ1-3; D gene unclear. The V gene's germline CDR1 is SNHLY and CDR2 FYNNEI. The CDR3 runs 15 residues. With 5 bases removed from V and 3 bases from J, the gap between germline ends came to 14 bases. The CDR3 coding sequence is TGTGCCAGCAGTCCCCGGACTGCTGGTGGAAACACCATATATTTT. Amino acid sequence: CASSPRTAGGNTIYF.

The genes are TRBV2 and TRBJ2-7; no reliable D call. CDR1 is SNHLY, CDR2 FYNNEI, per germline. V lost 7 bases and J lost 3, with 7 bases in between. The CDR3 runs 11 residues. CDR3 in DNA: TGTGCCAGCACTCTAGGCTACGAGCAGTACTTC. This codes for CASTLGYEQYF.

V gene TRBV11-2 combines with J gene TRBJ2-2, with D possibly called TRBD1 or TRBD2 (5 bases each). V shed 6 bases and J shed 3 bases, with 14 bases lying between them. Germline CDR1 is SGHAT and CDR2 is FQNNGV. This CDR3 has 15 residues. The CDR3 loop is CASRFRGRDTGELFF. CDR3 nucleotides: TGTGCCAGCAGATTCCGGGGACGAGACACCGGGGAGCTGTTTTTT.

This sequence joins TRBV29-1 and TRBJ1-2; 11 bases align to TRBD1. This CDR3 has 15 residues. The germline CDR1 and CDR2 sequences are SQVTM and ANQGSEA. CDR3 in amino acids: CRLSKPDRGHDGYTF. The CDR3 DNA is TGCAGGCTCTCCAAGCCGGACAGGGGGCACGATGGCTACACCTTC.

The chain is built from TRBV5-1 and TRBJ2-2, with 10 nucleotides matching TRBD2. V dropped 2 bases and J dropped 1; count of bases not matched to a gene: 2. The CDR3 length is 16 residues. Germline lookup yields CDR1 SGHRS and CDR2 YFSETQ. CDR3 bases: TGCGCCAGCAGCTTCCTAGCGGGAGTGAACACCGGGGAGCTGTTTTTT. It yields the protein CASSFLAGVNTGELFF.